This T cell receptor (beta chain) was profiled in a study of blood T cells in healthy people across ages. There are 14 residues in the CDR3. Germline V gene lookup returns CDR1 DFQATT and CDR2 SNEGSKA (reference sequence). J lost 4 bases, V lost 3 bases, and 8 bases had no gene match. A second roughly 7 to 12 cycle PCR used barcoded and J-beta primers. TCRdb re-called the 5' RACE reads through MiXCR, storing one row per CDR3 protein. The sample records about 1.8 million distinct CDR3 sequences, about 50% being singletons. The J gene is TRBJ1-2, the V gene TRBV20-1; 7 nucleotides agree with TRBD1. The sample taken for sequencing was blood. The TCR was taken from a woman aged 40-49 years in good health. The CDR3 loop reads CSARGWDSAYGYTF. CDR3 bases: TGCAGTGCTAGGGGATGGGACAGCGCCTATGGCTACACCTTC.